This T cell receptor (beta chain) is drawn from a study of T cells in Graves' hyperthyroidism and ophthalmopathy. Study outcomes and limitations: The model made its ophthalmopathy prediction, and onset followed a median about 6 months later.

RNA transcripts were the template for amplifying TCR beta CDR3 regions. Researchers ran a first-round RT-PCR on the TCR CDR3 using the HTBI primer set. One entry per CDR3 protein results from TCRdb running MiXCR on the multiplex PCR reads. The table records 300,000 to 450,000 distinct CDR3 sequences, around 14% of them present only once. In the case of this clonotype: The antigen is not known.

The receptor was isolated from a woman in her thirties with Graves' hyperthyroidism. Sequencing used blood.

CDR3 protein: CASSLIGGSRGEQFF. The CDR3 DNA follows: TGTGCCAGCAGCTTAATCGGCGGGAGTAGGGGTGAGCAGTTCTTC. The chain is built from TRBV7-6 and TRBJ2-1, with TRBD2 identical over 7 bases. Germline values: CDR1 SGHVS, CDR2 FNYEAQ. V lost 2 bases, J lost 9 bases, and 10 bases stayed unmatched. There are 15 residues in the CDR3.